This entry describes one T cell receptor (beta chain). Its antigen is unknown. This record belongs to a study of OX40 agonist ivuxolimab in advanced cancers. Study information: The dose-escalation cohort was over 65% male, with a mean age of around 54 years, ranging roughly 20 to 90. Findings of the study overall: Expanded clones were, on average, more numerous in CD8+ T cells than in CD4+. In a subset of nonresponders, normalized T-cell clonal expansion was also low.

Germline V gene lookup returns CDR1 SGHDN and CDR2 FVKESK. V was pared by 4 bases and J by 0 bases, with 7 bases between. The CDR3 is made up of 14 amino acids. Assay: immunoSEQ multiplex PCR; the TCRdb copy retains only in-frame clones and omits some. The sample lists some 87,000 clones, over 75% seen once, with under 0.9% in the top ten. This rearrangement joins TRBV14 to TRBJ2-4; D remains unclear. Here the sequenced sample was CD4+ or CD8+ T cells sorted from blood, taken in a trial of the OX40 agonist ivuxolimab. This clonotype was obtained from an adult with an advanced solid tumor such as melanoma, head and neck, liver or kidney cancer. For the CDR3, the DNA is TGTGCCAGCAGCCCGACTCAAGCCAAAAACATTCAGTACTTC. Translated, it gives CASSPTQAKNIQYF. The full variable domain, rest sourced from reference TRBV14 and TRBJ2-4, is EAGVTQFPSHSVIEKGQTVTLRCDPISGHDNLYWYRRVMGKEIKFLLHFVKESKQDESGMPNNRFLAERTGGTYSTLKVQPAELEDSGVYFCASSPTQAKNIQYFGAGTRLSVL.